This entry concerns a single T cell receptor (beta chain). TCRdb's copy holds only in-frame clones and misses some; the assay was immunoSEQ multiplex PCR. This table holds about 130,000 clones, around 90% found once. Between the trimmed V and J ends, which lost 5 bases and 1 base, there was a span of 13 bases. This CDR3 spans 15 amino acids. CDR1 and CDR2 (germline): SEHNR, FQNEAQ (reference sequence). This record belongs to a study of control samples from healthy donors and cancer patients. The receptor was isolated from a man younger than 35 in good health. The chain links TRBV7-9 to TRBJ2-3; D ambiguous. The specimen sequenced was blood. CDR3: CASSRGRIGTDTQYF. DNA of the CDR3: TGTGCCAGCAGCAGAGGACGCATAGGCACAGATACGCAGTATTTT.